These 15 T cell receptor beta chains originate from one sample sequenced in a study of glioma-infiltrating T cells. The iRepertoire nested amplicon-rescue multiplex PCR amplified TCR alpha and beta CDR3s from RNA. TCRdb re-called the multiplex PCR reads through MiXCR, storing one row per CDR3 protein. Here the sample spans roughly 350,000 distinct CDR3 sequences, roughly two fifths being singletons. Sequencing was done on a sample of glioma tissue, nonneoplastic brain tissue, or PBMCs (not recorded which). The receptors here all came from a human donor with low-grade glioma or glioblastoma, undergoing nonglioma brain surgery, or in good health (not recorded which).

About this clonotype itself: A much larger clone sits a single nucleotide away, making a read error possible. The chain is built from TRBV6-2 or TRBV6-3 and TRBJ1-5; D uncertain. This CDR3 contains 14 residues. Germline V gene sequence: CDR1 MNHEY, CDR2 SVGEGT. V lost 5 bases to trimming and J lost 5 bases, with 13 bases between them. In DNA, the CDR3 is TGTGCCAGCAGTGAAGCTGGAGAACATCAGCCCCAGCATTTT. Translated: CASSEAGEHQPQHF.

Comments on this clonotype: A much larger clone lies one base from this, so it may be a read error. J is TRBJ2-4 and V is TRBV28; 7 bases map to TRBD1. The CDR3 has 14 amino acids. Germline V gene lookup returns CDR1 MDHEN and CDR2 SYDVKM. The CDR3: CAGSPHGQDGIQYF. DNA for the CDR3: TGTGCCGGCAGTCCCCATGGACAGGATGGAATTCAGTACTTC.

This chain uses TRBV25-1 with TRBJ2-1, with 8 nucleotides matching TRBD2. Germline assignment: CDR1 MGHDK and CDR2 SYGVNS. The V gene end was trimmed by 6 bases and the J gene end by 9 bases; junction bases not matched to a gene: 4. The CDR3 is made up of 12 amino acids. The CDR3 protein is CASRSTSGEQFF. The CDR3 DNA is TGTGCCAGCAGAAGTACTAGCGGTGAGCAGTTCTTC.

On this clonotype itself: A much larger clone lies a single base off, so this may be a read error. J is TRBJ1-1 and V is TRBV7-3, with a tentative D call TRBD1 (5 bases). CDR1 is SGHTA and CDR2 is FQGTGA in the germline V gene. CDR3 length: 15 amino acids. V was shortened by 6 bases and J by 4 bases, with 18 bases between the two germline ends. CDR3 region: CASSLDQGWGTEAFF. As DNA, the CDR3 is TGTGCCAGCAGTTTAGATCAGGGCTGGGGCACTGAAGCTTTCTTT.

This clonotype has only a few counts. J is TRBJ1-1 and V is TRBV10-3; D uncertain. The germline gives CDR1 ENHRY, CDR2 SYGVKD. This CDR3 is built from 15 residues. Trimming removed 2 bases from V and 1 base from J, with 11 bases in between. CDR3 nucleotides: TGTGCCATCAGTGAGGGTTGGGGTGCGAACACTGAAGCTTTCTTT. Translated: CAISEGWGANTEAFF.

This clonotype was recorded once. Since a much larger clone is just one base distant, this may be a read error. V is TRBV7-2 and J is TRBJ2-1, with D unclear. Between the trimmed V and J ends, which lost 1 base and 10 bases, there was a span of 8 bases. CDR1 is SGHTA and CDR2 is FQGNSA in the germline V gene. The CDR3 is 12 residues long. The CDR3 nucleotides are TGTGCCAGCAGCTTAGGGGAATACGAGCAGTTCTTC. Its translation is CASSLGEYEQFF.

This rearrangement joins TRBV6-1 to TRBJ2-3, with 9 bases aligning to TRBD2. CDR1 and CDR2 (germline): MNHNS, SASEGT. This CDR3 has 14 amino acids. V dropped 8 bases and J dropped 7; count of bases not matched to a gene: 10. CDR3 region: CASWGGRAGNTQYF. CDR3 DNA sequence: TGTGCCAGCTGGGGCGGGAGGGCCGGAAATACGCAGTATTTT.

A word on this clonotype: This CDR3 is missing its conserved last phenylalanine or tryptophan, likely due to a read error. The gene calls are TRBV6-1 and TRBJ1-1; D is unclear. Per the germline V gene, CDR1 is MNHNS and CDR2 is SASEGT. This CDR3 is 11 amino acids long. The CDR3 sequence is CASRANTKAFL. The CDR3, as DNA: TGTGCCAGCAGGGCCAACACTAAAGCTTTCCTT.

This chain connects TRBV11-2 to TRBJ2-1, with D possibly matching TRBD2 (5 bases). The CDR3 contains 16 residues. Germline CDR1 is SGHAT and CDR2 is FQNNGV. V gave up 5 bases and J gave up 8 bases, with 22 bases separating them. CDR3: CASSPTGWSRSDEQFF. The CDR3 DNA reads TGTGCCAGCAGCCCCACGGGATGGTCGAGGAGCGATGAGCAGTTCTTC.

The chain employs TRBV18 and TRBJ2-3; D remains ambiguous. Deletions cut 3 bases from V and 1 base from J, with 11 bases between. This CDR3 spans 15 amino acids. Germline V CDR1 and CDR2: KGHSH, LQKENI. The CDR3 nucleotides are TGTGCCAGCTCACCGTCGCACCCACGCACAGATACGCAGTATTTT. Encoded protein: CASSPSHPRTDTQYF.

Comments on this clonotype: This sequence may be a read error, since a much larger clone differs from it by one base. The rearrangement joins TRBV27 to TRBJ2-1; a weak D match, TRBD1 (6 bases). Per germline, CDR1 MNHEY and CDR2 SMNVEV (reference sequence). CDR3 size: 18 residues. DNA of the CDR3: TGTGCCAGCAGTTTACCCAGGGGCGGCCACCATGATTACAATGGGCAGTTCTTC. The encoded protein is CASSLPRGGHHDYNGQFF.

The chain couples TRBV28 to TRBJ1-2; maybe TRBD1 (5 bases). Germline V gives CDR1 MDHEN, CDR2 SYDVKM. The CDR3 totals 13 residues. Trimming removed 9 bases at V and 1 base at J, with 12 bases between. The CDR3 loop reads CARSLGGNYGYTF. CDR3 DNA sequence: TGTGCCAGAAGCCTCGGGGGTAACTATGGCTACACCTTC.

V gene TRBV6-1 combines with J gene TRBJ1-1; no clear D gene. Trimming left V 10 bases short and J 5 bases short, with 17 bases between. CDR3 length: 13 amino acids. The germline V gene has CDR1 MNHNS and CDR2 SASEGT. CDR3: CATEVNRGTEAFF. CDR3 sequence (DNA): TGTGCCACCGAGGTAAACCGGGGAACTGAAGCTTTCTTT.

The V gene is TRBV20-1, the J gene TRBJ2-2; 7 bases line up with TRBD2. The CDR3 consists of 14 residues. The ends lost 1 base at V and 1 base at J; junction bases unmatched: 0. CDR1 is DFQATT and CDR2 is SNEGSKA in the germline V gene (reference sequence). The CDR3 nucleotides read TGCAGTGCTAGAGCGGGAGGGAACACCGGGGAGCTGTTTTTT. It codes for CSARAGGNTGELFF.

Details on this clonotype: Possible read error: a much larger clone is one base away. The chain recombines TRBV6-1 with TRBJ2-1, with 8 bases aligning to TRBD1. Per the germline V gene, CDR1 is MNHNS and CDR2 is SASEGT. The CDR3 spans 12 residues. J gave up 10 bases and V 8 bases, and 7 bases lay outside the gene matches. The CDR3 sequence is CASGQGSYEQFF. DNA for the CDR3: TGTGCCAGCGGACAGGGCTCCTACGAGCAGTTCTTC.